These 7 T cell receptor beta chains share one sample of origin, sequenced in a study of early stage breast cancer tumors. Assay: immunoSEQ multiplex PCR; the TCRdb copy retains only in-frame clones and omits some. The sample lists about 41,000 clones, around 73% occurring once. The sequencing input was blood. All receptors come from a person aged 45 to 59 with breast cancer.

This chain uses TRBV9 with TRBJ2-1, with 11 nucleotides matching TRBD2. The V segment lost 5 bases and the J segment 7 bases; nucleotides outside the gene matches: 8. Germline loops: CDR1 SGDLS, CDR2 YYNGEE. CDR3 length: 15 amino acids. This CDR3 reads CASRSTSGKGNEQFF. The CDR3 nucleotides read TGTGCCAGCAGATCGACTAGCGGGAAAGGAAATGAGCAGTTCTTC.

CDR3 loop: CASSIGAGRNSYEQYF. CDR3 in DNA: TGTGCCAGTAGTATCGGTGCGGGACGGAACTCGTACGAGCAGTACTTC. The chain combines TRBV19 with TRBJ2-7; possibly TRBD2 for D (6 bases). CDR3 length equals 16 residues. CDR1 is LNHDA and CDR2 is SQIVND in the germline V gene (reference sequence). The V end was cut by 3 bases, the J end by 4 bases, with 19 bases between.

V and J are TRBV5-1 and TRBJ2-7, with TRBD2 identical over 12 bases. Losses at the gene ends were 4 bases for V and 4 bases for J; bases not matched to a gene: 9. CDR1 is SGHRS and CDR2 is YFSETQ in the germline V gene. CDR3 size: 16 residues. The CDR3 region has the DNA TGCGCCAGCAGCACCCCAGCGGGACTAGCGGGTTACGAGCAGTACTTC. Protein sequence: CASSTPAGLAGYEQYF.

The CDR3 DNA reads as TGTGCCATCAGTGAGTCGGTGGCCTCGCAGGTAGATACGCAGTATTTT. It is translated as CAISESVASQVDTQYF. The genes are TRBV10-3 and TRBJ2-3, with unresolved D. Deletions cut 0 bases from V and 5 bases from J, with 15 bases between. CDR1 and CDR2 from the germline V gene are ENHRY and SYGVKD. This CDR3 spans 16 amino acids.

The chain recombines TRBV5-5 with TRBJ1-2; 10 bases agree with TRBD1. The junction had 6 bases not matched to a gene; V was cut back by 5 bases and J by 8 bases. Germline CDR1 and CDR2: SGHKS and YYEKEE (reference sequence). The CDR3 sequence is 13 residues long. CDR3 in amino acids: CASRYDRGRGYTF. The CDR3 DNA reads TGTGCCAGCAGATACGACAGGGGGCGAGGCTACACCTTC.

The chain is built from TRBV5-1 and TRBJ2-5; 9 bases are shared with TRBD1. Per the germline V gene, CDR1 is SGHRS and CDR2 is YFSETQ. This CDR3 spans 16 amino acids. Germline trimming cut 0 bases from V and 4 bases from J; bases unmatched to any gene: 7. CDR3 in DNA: TGCGCCAGCAGCTTGGAGGGACAGGGCCATGGAGAGACCCAGTACTTC. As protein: CASSLEGQGHGETQYF.

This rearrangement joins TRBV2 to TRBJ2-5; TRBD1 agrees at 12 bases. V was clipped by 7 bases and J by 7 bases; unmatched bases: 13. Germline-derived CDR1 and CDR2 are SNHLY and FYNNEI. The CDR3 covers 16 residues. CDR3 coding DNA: TGTGCCAGCACCCCGGGGACAGGGGGCTCCCGGGGGACCCAGTACTTC. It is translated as CASTPGTGGSRGTQYF.